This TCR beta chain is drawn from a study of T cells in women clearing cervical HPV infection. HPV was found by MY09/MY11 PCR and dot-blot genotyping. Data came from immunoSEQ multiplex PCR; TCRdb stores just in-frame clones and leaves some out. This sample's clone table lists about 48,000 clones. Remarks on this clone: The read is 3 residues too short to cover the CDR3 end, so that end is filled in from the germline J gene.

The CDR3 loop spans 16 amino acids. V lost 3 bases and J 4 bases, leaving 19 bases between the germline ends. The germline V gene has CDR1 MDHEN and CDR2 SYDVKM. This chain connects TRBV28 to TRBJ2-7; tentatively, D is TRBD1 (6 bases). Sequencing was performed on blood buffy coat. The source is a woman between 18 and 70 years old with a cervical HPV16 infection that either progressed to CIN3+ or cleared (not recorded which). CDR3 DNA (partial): TGTGCCAGCAGTTTGCTCTTACTTCGGGACATTTACGAG. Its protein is CASSLLLLRDIYE. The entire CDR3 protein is CASSLLLLRDIYEQYF.